This is a list of T cell receptor beta chains from one sample in a study of graft-versus-host responses after intestinal transplantation. The repertoire was sequenced with immunoSEQ multiplex PCR; TCRdb's copy has only in-frame clones and lacks some. The data contain under 130,000 clones, approximately 93% of them seen just once; the ten biggest clones take up roughly 1%. No cognate antigen is known for these TCRs. Sample: unstimulated CD8+ T cells sorted from spleen or lymph node cells, taken before intestinal transplant. These TCRs come from a human donor who received an intestinal transplant. Both conserved end residues are part of each CDR3. Each record gives: clone size, V gene, CDR3 protein. A row's size may be missing; if present it is once, few, many or a size class.

clone_size: once
v_call: TRBV19
cdr3_aa: CASRVGVEQYF

clone_size: NA
v_call: TRBV4-1
cdr3_aa: CASSQWQENTEAFF

clone_size: NA
v_call: TRBV6-5
cdr3_aa: CASSYPGTTQETQYF

clone_size: NA
v_call: TRBV2
cdr3_aa: CASSDWGNQPQHF

clone_size: once
v_call: TRBV5-4
cdr3_aa: CASSLGGDASYGYTF

clone_size: NA
v_call: TRBV27
cdr3_aa: CASSSEGGNEQFF

clone_size: NA
v_call: TRBV2
cdr3_aa: CASTWTGEAFF

clone_size: NA
v_call: TRBV2
cdr3_aa: CASSVPGQGTRTDTQYF

clone_size: NA
v_call: TRBV7-9
cdr3_aa: CASFGGGDEQYF

clone_size: few
v_call: TRBV7-9
cdr3_aa: CASSLRAEAFF

clone_size: NA
v_call: TRBV6-5
cdr3_aa: CASSELAGGNEQYF

clone_size: NA
v_call: TRBV14
cdr3_aa: CASSQLGLGYEQYF

clone_size: NA
v_call: TRBV4-1
cdr3_aa: CASSQGPNSNQPQHF

clone_size: NA
v_call: TRBV9
cdr3_aa: CASSAPLRGEEELFF

clone_size: NA
v_call: TRBV4-1
cdr3_aa: CASSLKGGPEAFF

clone_size: NA
v_call: TRBV5-4
cdr3_aa: CASSKWDTSYEQYF

clone_size: NA
v_call: TRBV30
cdr3_aa: CAWSVDQNTEAFF

clone_size: NA
v_call: TRBV12-5
cdr3_aa: CASGLVPGTEAFF

clone_size: NA
v_call: TRBV5-4
cdr3_aa: CASSPGLAGGPIDTQYF